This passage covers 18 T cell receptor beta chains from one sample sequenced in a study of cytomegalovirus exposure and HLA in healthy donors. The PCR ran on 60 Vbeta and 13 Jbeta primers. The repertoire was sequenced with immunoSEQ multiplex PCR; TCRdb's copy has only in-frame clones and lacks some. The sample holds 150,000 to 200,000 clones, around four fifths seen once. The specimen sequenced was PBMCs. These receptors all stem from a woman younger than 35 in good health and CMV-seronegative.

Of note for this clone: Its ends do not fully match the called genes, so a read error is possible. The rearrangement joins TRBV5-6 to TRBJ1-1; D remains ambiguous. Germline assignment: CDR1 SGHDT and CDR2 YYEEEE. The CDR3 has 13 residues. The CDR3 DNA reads TGTGCCAGCGGCTTGTTGAGTGACACTGAAGCTTTCTTT. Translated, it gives CASGLLSDTEAFF.

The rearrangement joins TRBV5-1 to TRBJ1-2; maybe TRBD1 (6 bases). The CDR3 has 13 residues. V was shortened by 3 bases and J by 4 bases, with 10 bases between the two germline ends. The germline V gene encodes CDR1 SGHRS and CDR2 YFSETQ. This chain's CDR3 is CASSSQGRYGYTF. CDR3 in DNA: TGCGCCAGCAGCTCGCAGGGGCGCTATGGCTACACCTTC. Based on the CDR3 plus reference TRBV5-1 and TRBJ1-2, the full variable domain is KAGVTQTPRYLIKTRGQQVTLSCSPISGHRSVSWYQQTPGQGLQFLFEYFSETQRNKGNFPGRFSGRQFSNSRSEMNVSTLELGDSALYLCASSSQGRYGYTFGSGTRLTVV.

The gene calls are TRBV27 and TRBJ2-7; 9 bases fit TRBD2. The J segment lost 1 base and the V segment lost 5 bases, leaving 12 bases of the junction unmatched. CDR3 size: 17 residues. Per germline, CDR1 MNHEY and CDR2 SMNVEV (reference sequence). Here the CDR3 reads CASSPQTQAGGSYEQYF. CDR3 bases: TGTGCCAGCAGTCCTCAAACGCAAGCGGGAGGTTCCTACGAGCAGTACTTC.

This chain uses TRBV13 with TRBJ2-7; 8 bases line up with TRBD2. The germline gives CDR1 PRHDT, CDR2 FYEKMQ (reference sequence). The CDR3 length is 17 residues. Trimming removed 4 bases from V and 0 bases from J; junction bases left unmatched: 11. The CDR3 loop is CASSSREGGASSYEQYF. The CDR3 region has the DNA TGTGCCAGCAGCTCCCGGGAGGGGGGGGCGAGCTCCTACGAGCAGTACTTC.

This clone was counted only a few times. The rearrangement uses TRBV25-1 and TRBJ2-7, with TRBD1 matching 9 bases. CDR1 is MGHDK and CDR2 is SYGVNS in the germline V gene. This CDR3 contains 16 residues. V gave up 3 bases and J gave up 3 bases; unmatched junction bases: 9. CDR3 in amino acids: CASSDLGTGQGYEQYF. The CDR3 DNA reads TGTGCCAGCAGTGACCTAGGGACGGGACAGGGCTACGAGCAGTACTTC.

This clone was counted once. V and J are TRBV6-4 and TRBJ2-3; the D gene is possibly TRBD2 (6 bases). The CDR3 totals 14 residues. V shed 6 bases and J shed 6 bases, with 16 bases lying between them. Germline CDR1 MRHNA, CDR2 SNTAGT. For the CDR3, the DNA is TGTGCCAGCAGCCGGAACAGCGGAGGGGATACGCAGTATTTT. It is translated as CASSRNSGGDTQYF.

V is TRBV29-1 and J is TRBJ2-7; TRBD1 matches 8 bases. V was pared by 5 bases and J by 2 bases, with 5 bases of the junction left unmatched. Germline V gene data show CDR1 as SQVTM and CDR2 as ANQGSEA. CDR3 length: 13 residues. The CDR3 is CSVSGGEAYEQYF. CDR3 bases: TGCAGCGTTTCAGGGGGCGAGGCCTACGAGCAGTACTTC.

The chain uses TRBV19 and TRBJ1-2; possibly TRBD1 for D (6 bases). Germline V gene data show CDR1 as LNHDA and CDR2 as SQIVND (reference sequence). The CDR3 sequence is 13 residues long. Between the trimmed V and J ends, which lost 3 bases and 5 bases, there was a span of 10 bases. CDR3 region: CASSMDRVYGYTF. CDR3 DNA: TGTGCCAGTAGTATGGACAGAGTGTATGGCTACACCTTC.

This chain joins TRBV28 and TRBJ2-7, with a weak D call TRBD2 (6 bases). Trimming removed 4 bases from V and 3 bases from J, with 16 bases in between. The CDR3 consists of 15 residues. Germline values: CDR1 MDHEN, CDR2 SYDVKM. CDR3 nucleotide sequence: TGTGCCAGCAGTTCCCCAGTAGCGGCGCTCTACGAGCAGTACTTC. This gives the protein CASSSPVAALYEQYF.

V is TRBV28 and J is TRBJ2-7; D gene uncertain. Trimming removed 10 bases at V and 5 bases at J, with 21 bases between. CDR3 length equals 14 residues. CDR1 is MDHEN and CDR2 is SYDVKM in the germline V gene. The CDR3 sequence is CATSYSPVPHEQYF. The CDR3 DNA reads TGTGCCACCTCATACTCACCTGTTCCCCACGAGCAGTACTTC.

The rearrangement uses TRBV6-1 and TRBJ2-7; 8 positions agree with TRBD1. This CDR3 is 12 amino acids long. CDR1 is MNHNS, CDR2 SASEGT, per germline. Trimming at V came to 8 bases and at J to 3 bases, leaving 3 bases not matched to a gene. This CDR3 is CASGTGFYEQYF. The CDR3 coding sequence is TGTGCCAGCGGGACAGGCTTCTACGAGCAGTACTTC.

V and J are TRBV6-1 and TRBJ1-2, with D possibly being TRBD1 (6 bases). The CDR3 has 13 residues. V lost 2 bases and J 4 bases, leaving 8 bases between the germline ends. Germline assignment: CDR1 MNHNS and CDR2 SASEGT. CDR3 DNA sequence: TGTGCCAGCAGTGAAACAGGGATCTATGGCTACACCTTC. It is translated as CASSETGIYGYTF.

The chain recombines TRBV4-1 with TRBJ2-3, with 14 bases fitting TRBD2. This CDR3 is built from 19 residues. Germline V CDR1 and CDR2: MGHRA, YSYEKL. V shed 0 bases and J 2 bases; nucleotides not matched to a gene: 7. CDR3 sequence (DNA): TGCGCCAGCAGCCAAGAAACGGGACTAGCGGGAGCGTTCACAGATACGCAGTATTTT. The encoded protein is CASSQETGLAGAFTDTQYF.

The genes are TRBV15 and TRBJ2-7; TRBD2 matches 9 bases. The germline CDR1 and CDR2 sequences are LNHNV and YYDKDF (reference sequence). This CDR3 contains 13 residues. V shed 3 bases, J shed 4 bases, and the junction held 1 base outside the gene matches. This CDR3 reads CATSSSGGYEQYF. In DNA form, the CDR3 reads TGTGCCACCAGCAGTAGCGGGGGATACGAGCAGTACTTC.

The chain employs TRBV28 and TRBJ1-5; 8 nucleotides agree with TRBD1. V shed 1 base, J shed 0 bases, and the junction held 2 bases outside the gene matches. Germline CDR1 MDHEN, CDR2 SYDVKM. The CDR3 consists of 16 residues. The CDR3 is CASSLSGGSSNQPQHF. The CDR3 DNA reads TGTGCCAGCAGTTTATCAGGGGGCAGTAGCAATCAGCCCCAGCATTTT. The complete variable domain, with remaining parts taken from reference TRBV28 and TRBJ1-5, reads DVKVTQSSRYLVKRTGEKVFLECVQDMDHENMFWYRQDPGLGLRLIYFSYDVKMKEKGDIPEGYSVSREKKERFSLILESASTNQTSMYLCASSLSGGSSNQPQHFGDGTRLSIL.

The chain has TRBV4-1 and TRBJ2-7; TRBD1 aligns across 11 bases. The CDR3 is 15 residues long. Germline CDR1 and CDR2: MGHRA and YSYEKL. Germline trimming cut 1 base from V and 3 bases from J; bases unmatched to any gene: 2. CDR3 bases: TGCGCCAGCAGCCAAGGGACAGGGGGCCTCTACGAGCAGTACTTC. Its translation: CASSQGTGGLYEQYF.

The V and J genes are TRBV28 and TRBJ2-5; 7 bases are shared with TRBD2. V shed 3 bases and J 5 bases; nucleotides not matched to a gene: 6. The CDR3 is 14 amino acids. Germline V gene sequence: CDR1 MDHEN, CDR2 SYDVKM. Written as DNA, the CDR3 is TGTGCCAGCAGTTTTGGGGGGGGGATGGAGACCCAGTACTTC. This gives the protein CASSFGGGMETQYF.

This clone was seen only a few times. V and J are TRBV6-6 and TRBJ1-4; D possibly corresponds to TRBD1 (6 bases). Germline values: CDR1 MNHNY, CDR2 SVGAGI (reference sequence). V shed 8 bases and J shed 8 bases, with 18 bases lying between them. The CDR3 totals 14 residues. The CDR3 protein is CASETGTSREKLFF. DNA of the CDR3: TGTGCCAGCGAAACAGGGACGAGTAGAGAAAAACTGTTTTTT.